The 29 T cell receptor beta chains below come from one sample, sequenced in a study of technical replicates of blood from a few donors. Produced via immunoSEQ multiplex PCR; TCRdb's table is partial and in-frame only. Of tens of thousands of clones listed, roughly nine tenths were seen once; the top ten hold 4.7%. Input material: PBMCs. These receptors all stem from a human donor in good health. Some clones in this sample may be carry-over from other donors' samples.

The chain uses TRBV4-2 and TRBJ2-3; no clear D gene. CDR1 and CDR2 (germline): LGHNA, YNFKEQ. V was trimmed by 0 bases and J by 0 bases, leaving 7 bases between them. The CDR3 loop spans 15 amino acids. CDR3 DNA: TGTGCCAGCAGCCAAGATGTACAGAGCACAGATACGCAGTATTTT. Protein sequence: CASSQDVQSTDTQYF.

This clone was seen once. This sequence joins TRBV7-2 and TRBJ2-7; the D gene is possibly TRBD2 (6 bases). CDR1 and CDR2 from the germline V gene are SGHTA and FQGNSA. The CDR3 spans 15 residues. Trimming pared 5 bases from V and 3 bases from J, leaving 17 bases between. CDR3 sequence reads: CASSPGGAGSYEQYF. The CDR3 DNA sequence: TGTGCCAGCAGCCCAGGTGGGGCGGGGAGCTACGAGCAGTACTTC.

V gene TRBV2 combines with J gene TRBJ1-6; 9 bases are a match to TRBD1. The CDR3 is 14 amino acids. Losses at the gene ends were 5 bases for V and 9 bases for J; bases not matched to a gene: 5. From germline, CDR1 is SNHLY and CDR2 FYNNEI. For the CDR3, the DNA is TGTGCCAGCAGTTCGGGACAGGGAAGTTCACCCCTCCACTTT. It yields the protein CASSSGQGSSPLHF.

This clone was seen a handful of times. V usage is TRBV19 and J usage is TRBJ1-5; D may be TRBD1 (5 bases). Trimming pared 4 bases from V and 4 bases from J, leaving 8 bases between. The CDR3 consists of 13 residues. CDR1 is LNHDA and CDR2 is SQIVND in the germline V gene (reference sequence). CDR3 DNA sequence: TGTGCCAGTAGTAGACAGACAAATCAGCCCCAGCATTTT. Translated: CASSRQTNQPQHF.

This clone was counted between two and nine times. The chain links TRBV6-1 to TRBJ1-4; D remains ambiguous. With 11 bases removed from V and 5 bases from J, the gap between germline ends came to 12 bases. The CDR3 runs 12 residues. The germline V gene has CDR1 MNHNS and CDR2 SASEGT. The DNA of the CDR3 is TGTGCCGACCGGCGGGCAAATGAAAAACTGTTTTTT. Translating gives CADRRANEKLFF.

Only one count was recorded for this clone. This chain links TRBV30 with TRBJ1-6, with D unclear. Germline assignment: CDR1 GTSNPN and CDR2 SVGIG (reference sequence). The CDR3 runs to 11 residues. Between the trimmed V and J ends, which lost 3 bases and 17 bases, there was a span of 14 bases. CDR3 in amino acids: CAWSSRLFVHF. The CDR3 nucleotides read TGTGCCTGGAGCAGTCGCTTGTTCGTCCACTTT.

This clone was counted between two and nine times. The rearrangement uses TRBV4-1 and TRBJ1-3; D not certain. V lost 0 bases and J 1 base, leaving 7 bases between the germline ends. CDR1 and CDR2 (germline): MGHRA, YSYEKL. This CDR3 has 15 residues. CDR3 bases: TGCGCCAGCAGCCAAGAACACAAGTCTGGAAACACCATATATTTT. Protein: CASSQEHKSGNTIYF.

The chain combines TRBV7-2 with TRBJ2-7; 9 bases align to TRBD2. The CDR3 has 14 residues. V was clipped by 1 base and J by 3 bases; unmatched bases: 1. In germline, CDR1 is SGHTA, CDR2 FQGNSA. The CDR3 DNA reads TGTGCCAGCAGCTTAGGACTAGCGGACTACGAGCAGTACTTC. This sequence encodes CASSLGLADYEQYF.

This chain joins TRBV5-1 and TRBJ1-1; 7 nucleotides align to TRBD1. J gave up 1 base and V 1 base, and 1 base lay outside the gene matches. Germline-derived CDR1 and CDR2 are SGHRS and YFSETQ. The CDR3 runs 14 residues. This CDR3 is CASSLSGGNTEAFF. The CDR3 nucleotides are TGCGCCAGCAGCTTGTCAGGGGGGAACACTGAAGCTTTCTTT.

V gene TRBV14 combines with J gene TRBJ2-7, with 10 bases identical to TRBD2. The CDR3 is 16 residues long. V gave up 2 bases and J gave up 1 base; unmatched junction bases: 5. CDR1 SGHDN and CDR2 FVKESK come from the germline V gene. The CDR3 DNA reads as TGTGCCAGCAGCCAACTACTAGCGGGAAAGTCCTACGAGCAGTACTTC. Amino acid sequence: CASSQLLAGKSYEQYF.

The chain combines TRBV4-1 with TRBJ1-4; perhaps TRBD1 as D (6 bases). The CDR3 has 17 residues. Trimming took off 1 base at V and 8 bases at J, with 20 bases between the two ends. Germline V CDR1 and CDR2: MGHRA, YSYEKL. The CDR3 nucleotides are TGCGCCAGCAGCCAAGCTAACAGTTCCAGGGGTCGCGAAAAACTGTTTTTT. The encoded protein is CASSQANSSRGREKLFF.

The rearrangement uses TRBV29-1 and TRBJ2-2; 9 nucleotides align to TRBD1. In germline, CDR1 is SQVTM, CDR2 ANQGSEA. This CDR3 comprises 14 residues. V lost 3 bases and J lost 5; bases outside the gene matches: 4. Here the CDR3 reads CSVEGTGKTGELFF. The CDR3 bases are TGCAGCGTTGAGGGGACAGGGAAAACCGGGGAGCTGTTTTTT.

The chain recombines TRBV6-6 with TRBJ1-2; D not resolved. In germline, CDR1 is MNHNY, CDR2 SVGAGI (reference sequence). CDR3 size: 14 residues. The germline V and J ends were trimmed by 6 bases and 8 bases, with 19 bases remaining between them. This chain's CDR3 is CASSPLRKERGYTF. Written as DNA, the CDR3 is TGTGCCAGCAGCCCCCTAAGGAAGGAGCGAGGCTACACCTTC.

The V call is TRBV9, the J call TRBJ1-2; 9 positions match TRBD1. The junction had 11 bases not matched to a gene; V was cut back by 4 bases and J by 1 base. CDR1 SGDLS and CDR2 YYNGEE come from the germline V gene. This CDR3 has 17 residues. The CDR3 is CASSPTGTGSLNYGYTF. As DNA, the CDR3 is TGTGCCAGCAGCCCAACCGGGACAGGGAGCCTTAACTATGGCTACACCTTC.

The chain joins TRBV28 to TRBJ1-5, with 7 bases aligning to TRBD1. The CDR3 loop spans 15 amino acids. Germline V gene sequence: CDR1 MDHEN, CDR2 SYDVKM. J lost 1 base, V lost 7 bases, and 7 bases had no gene match. The CDR3 loop is CASIIGDSSNQPQHF. In DNA, the CDR3 is TGTGCCAGCATTATTGGGGACAGCAGCAATCAGCCCCAGCATTTT.

The chain carries TRBV10-3 and TRBJ2-1; TRBD2 aligns across 7 bases. This CDR3 contains 11 residues. Trimming at V came to 10 bases and at J to 7 bases, leaving 4 bases not matched to a gene. The germline gives CDR1 ENHRY, CDR2 SYGVKD. The CDR3, as DNA: TGTGCCACAACTAGCGCAAATGAGCAGTTCTTC. The encoded protein is CATTSANEQFF.

The genes are TRBV10-3 and TRBJ2-3; 15 bases align to TRBD2. The CDR3 is 16 amino acids. The junction had 5 bases not matched to a gene; V was cut back by 6 bases and J by 4 bases. Germline CDR1 is ENHRY and CDR2 is SYGVKD. CDR3 coding DNA: TGTGCCATCAGGGGGACTAGCGGGGGGAGGGCAGATACGCAGTATTTT. The encoded protein is CAIRGTSGGRADTQYF.

This clone showed up just once. J is TRBJ1-3 and V is TRBV30; no firm D call. This CDR3 region has 13 residues. V gave up 4 bases and J gave up 2 bases, with 9 bases separating them. Germline V gene data show CDR1 as GTSNPN and CDR2 as SVGIG (reference sequence). CDR3 nucleotide sequence: TGTGCCTGGACTAGAGGTCCTGGAAACACCATATATTTT. Its translation is CAWTRGPGNTIYF. The variable domain in full, with the rest retrieved from reference TRBV30 and TRBJ1-3, is SQTIHQWPATLVQPVGSPLSLECTVEGTSNPNLYWYRQAAGRGLQLLFYSVGIGQISSEVPQNLSASRPQDRQFILSSKKLLLSDSGFYLCAWTRGPGNTIYFGEGSWLTVV.

The table lists this clone with a count of one. The chain is built from TRBV18 and TRBJ1-1; D unclear. The germline CDR1 and CDR2 sequences are KGHSH and LQKENI. V was clipped by 2 bases and J by 1 base, with 14 bases between them. The CDR3 loop spans 16 amino acids. The CDR3, as DNA: TGTGCCAGCTCACCAGAAAGTGGACTCCGGAACACTGAAGCTTTCTTT. Translation: CASSPESGLRNTEAFF. The variable domain in full, with the rest retrieved from reference TRBV18 and TRBJ1-1, is NAGVMQNPRHLVRRRGQEARLRCSPMKGHSHVYWYRQLPEEGLKFMVYLQKENIIDESGMPKERFSAEFPKEGPSILRIQQVVRGDSAAYFCASSPESGLRNTEAFFGQGTRLTVV.

The rearrangement uses TRBV4-3 and TRBJ1-6; 9 bases agree with TRBD1. The CDR3 is 18 residues long. Unmatched junction bases numbered 9, after V lost 0 bases and J lost 6 bases. Germline loops: CDR1 LGHNA, CDR2 YSLEER. DNA for the CDR3: TGCGCCAGCAGCCAAGAAGCATACACAGGGGGCTTTAATTCACCCCTCCACTTT. Its protein product is CASSQEAYTGGFNSPLHF.

The chain employs TRBV6-1 and TRBJ2-1; tentative D call: TRBD2 (5 bases). Germline V gene sequence: CDR1 MNHNS, CDR2 SASEGT. The CDR3 extends over 15 amino acids. The V end lost 10 bases, the J end lost 1 base, and 17 bases lay between the germline ends. CDR3 sequence: CATSGDPGSYNEQFF. CDR3 DNA sequence: TGTGCCACCTCCGGCGACCCGGGATCCTACAATGAGCAGTTCTTC.

The chain employs TRBV5-6 and TRBJ2-7, with 8 bases fitting TRBD2. CDR3 length: 13 amino acids. Trimming removed 5 bases from V and 2 bases from J; junction bases left unmatched: 3. Germline CDR1 SGHDT, CDR2 YYEEEE. The CDR3, as DNA: TGTGCCAGCAGTCTAGCGGGTCCCTACGAGCAGTACTTC. Its translation: CASSLAGPYEQYF.

This clone was seen only a few times. The CDR3 region has the DNA TGCGCCAGCAGCCAAGTGAAGGGGGCTGAAGCTTTCTTT. This codes for CASSQVKGAEAFF. The chain uses TRBV4-1 and TRBJ1-1, with D perhaps matching TRBD1 (6 bases). Looked up from germline, CDR1 is MGHRA and CDR2 is YSYEKL. This CDR3 is 13 amino acids long. Trimming cost V 1 base and J 6 bases, with 9 bases left between them.

The CDR3: CASNDTASSYEQYF. CDR3 DNA: TGCGCCAGCAACGACACGGCGAGCTCCTACGAGCAGTACTTC. This chain joins TRBV10-1 and TRBJ2-7; D remains ambiguous. Trimming took 7 bases from V and 0 from J, leaving 13 bases between them. The CDR3 runs 14 residues. The V gene's germline CDR1 is WNHNN and CDR2 SYGVQD (reference sequence).

V gene TRBV6-5 combines with J gene TRBJ2-1; tentative D call: TRBD2 (6 bases). This CDR3 has 15 amino acids. The V gene's germline CDR1 is MNHEY and CDR2 SVGAGI. V lost 2 bases and J lost 0, with 8 bases in between. The CDR3 sequence is CASSYGRDSYNEQFF. The CDR3 coding sequence is TGTGCCAGCAGTTACGGGCGGGACTCCTACAATGAGCAGTTCTTC.

CDR3 nucleotide sequence: TGTGCCAGCAGCTTAGGGGGACAGGGGGCCCATGGCTACACCTTC. Its protein product is CASSLGGQGAHGYTF. This chain links TRBV11-2 with TRBJ1-2; 12 bases agree with TRBD1. The CDR3 sequence is 15 residues long. Germline assignment: CDR1 SGHAT and CDR2 FQNNGV. V was clipped by 1 base and J by 6 bases; unmatched bases: 3.

J is TRBJ2-1 and V is TRBV5-1, with 14 positions matching TRBD2. CDR3 length: 18 amino acids. V gave up 4 bases and J gave up 8 bases; unmatched junction bases: 14. Germline values: CDR1 SGHRS, CDR2 YFSETQ. CDR3 in amino acids: CASSPPTSGRAFVDEQFF. The DNA for the CDR3 is TGCGCCAGCAGCCCCCCGACTAGCGGGAGGGCCTTCGTGGATGAGCAGTTCTTC.

The rearrangement links TRBV27 to TRBJ1-1; 9 nucleotides agree with TRBD1. V lost 6 bases to trimming and J lost 7 bases; unmatched junction nucleotides: 15. CDR1 is MNHEY, CDR2 SMNVEV, per germline (reference sequence). The CDR3 has 16 amino acids. The CDR3 nucleotides are TGTGCCAGCAGAATCCTAACGGGACAGGGCCCACGTGAAGCTTTCTTT. As protein: CASRILTGQGPREAFF.

V gene TRBV9 combines with J gene TRBJ2-5, with 10 bases lining up with TRBD2. Germline-derived CDR1 and CDR2 are SGDLS and YYNGEE. This CDR3 is 14 amino acids long. After removal of 4 bases from V and 4 bases from J, the junction contained 4 bases not matched to a gene. The CDR3 region is CASSSSGGRETQYF. The CDR3 DNA is TGTGCCAGCAGCTCTAGCGGGGGAAGAGAGACCCAGTACTTC.